What follows are 23 T cell receptor beta chains derived from one specimen sequenced in a study of siplizumab effects on memory and regulatory T cells. Sequenced by immunoSEQ multiplex PCR; TCRdb stores in-frame clones only, minus some. The data hold roughly 100,000 clones, with roughly 96% observed a single time. Sequences were obtained from naive CD4+ T cells sorted from blood. These TCRs come from a human donor in good health.

The chain carries TRBV5-4 and TRBJ2-5; perhaps TRBD2 as D (6 bases). V was cut by 3 bases and J by 2 bases, with 17 bases left in between. Germline assignment: CDR1 SGHNT and CDR2 YYREEE (reference sequence). The CDR3 is 16 amino acids. CDR3 DNA sequence: TGTGCCAGCAGCTCAGTAATCGGGACTTTTCAAGAGACCCAGTACTTC. Its protein is CASSSVIGTFQETQYF.

The chain employs TRBV4-3 and TRBJ2-3, with D uncertain. CDR3 length equals 13 residues. CDR1 LGHNA and CDR2 YSLEER come from the germline V gene. The germline V and J ends were trimmed by 0 bases and 6 bases, with 7 bases remaining between them. DNA for the CDR3: TGCGCCAGCAGCCAAGAGTTAGTGGATACGCAGTATTTT. This codes for CASSQELVDTQYF.

The V call is TRBV7-3, the J call TRBJ2-2; maybe TRBD2 (6 bases). Trimming left V 2 bases short and J 6 bases short, with 16 bases between. The CDR3 has 16 residues. The V gene's germline CDR1 is SGHTA and CDR2 FQGTGA. The CDR3 loop is CASSLVGGSNAGELFF. For the CDR3, the DNA is TGTGCCAGCAGCTTAGTGGGAGGCAGTAACGCCGGGGAGCTGTTTTTT.

This chain joins TRBV5-6 and TRBJ2-1; D is perhaps TRBD1 (5 bases). Trimming stripped 0 bases from V and 7 bases from J, with 11 bases between. The CDR3 loop spans 14 amino acids. Germline assignment: CDR1 SGHDT and CDR2 YYEEEE. The CDR3 here is CASSLVGAGNEQFF. The CDR3 DNA reads as TGTGCCAGCAGCTTGGTTGGGGCAGGGAATGAGCAGTTCTTC.

The chain joins TRBV4-3 to TRBJ2-2, with D perhaps being TRBD1 or TRBD2 (6 bases each). V lost 3 bases, J lost 4 bases, and 15 bases lay in between. Per the germline V gene, CDR1 is LGHNA and CDR2 is YSLEER. The CDR3 covers 16 residues. The CDR3 DNA follows: TGCGCCAGCAGCCACGGAGGGGGGATTGGCACCGGGGAGCTGTTTTTT. Its translation: CASSHGGGIGTGELFF.

This chain uses TRBV7-3 with TRBJ2-3; D perhaps matches TRBD1 (5 bases). This CDR3 region has 14 residues. The V end lost 5 bases, the J end lost 2 bases, and 11 bases lay between the germline ends. The germline CDR1 and CDR2 sequences are SGHTA and FQGTGA. The CDR3 is CASSADRFTDTQYF. CDR3 DNA: TGTGCCAGCAGCGCTGACAGATTCACAGATACGCAGTATTTT.

The rearrangement uses TRBV9 and TRBJ1-3; D unclear. Germline V gives CDR1 SGDLS, CDR2 YYNGEE. The CDR3 runs to 14 residues. Trimming shortened V by 0 bases and J by 1 base, and 5 bases separated the two germline ends. CDR3 sequence (DNA): TGTGCCAGCAGCGTAGTACCTTCTGGAAACACCATATATTTT. It codes for CASSVVPSGNTIYF.

The chain has TRBV5-8 and TRBJ2-1, with D tentatively TRBD2 (5 bases). This CDR3 is built from 17 residues. V lost 2 bases and J 0 bases, leaving 15 bases between the germline ends. Per germline, CDR1 SGHTS and CDR2 YDEGEE. CDR3 nucleotide sequence: TGTGCCAGCAGCTTTCGTGCGGGTCGGAGCTCCTACAATGAGCAGTTCTTC. Protein: CASSFRAGRSSYNEQFF.

The rearrangement links TRBV4-2 to TRBJ1-6, with D perhaps matching TRBD1 (5 bases). Germline CDR1 is LGHNA and CDR2 is YNFKEQ. Trimming shortened V by 0 bases and J by 7 bases, and 10 bases separated the two germline ends. The length of the CDR3 is 15 residues. The CDR3 nucleotides are TGTGCCAGCAGCCAAGATACAGGCCTGAATTCACCCCTCCACTTT. Its translation is CASSQDTGLNSPLHF.

This sequence joins TRBV11-2 and TRBJ1-2; the D gene is possibly TRBD1 (5 bases). V was trimmed by 2 bases and J by 8 bases, leaving 15 bases between them. In germline, CDR1 is SGHAT, CDR2 FQNNGV. The CDR3 length is 14 residues. Here the CDR3 reads CASSLQSAGVGYTF. The CDR3 bases are TGTGCCAGCAGCTTACAGTCGGCGGGGGTCGGCTACACCTTC.

The V gene is TRBV27, the J gene TRBJ2-4; D is possibly TRBD1 (5 bases). Trimming took 4 bases from V and 1 from J, leaving 20 bases between them. This CDR3 has 18 residues. The germline V gene encodes CDR1 MNHEY and CDR2 SMNVEV (reference sequence). CDR3 protein: CASSSGFLKGRAKNIQYF. CDR3 nucleotides: TGTGCCAGCAGTTCAGGGTTCCTTAAAGGTCGGGCCAAAAACATTCAGTACTTC.

The J gene is TRBJ1-1, the V gene TRBV4-3; TRBD1 agrees at 7 bases. J was trimmed by 11 bases and V by 1 base; bases with no gene match: 13. Germline-derived CDR1 and CDR2 are LGHNA and YSLEER. The CDR3 consists of 15 residues. The CDR3 DNA reads as TGCGCCAGCAGCCAAGTATGGGAGGGGGCGTTGTTTGCTTTCTTT. It codes for CASSQVWEGALFAFF.

The chain employs TRBV2 and TRBJ1-2; D gene uncertain. V was cut by 6 bases and J by 2 bases, with 13 bases left in between. CDR1 is SNHLY, CDR2 FYNNEI, per germline. The CDR3 length is 14 residues. CDR3 loop: CASRRSLFNYGYTF. In DNA, the CDR3 is TGTGCCAGCAGGCGATCCTTATTCAACTATGGCTACACCTTC.

The genes are TRBV7-2 and TRBJ2-5; TRBD2 aligns across 13 bases. Germline CDR1 SGHTA, CDR2 FQGNSA. Losses at the gene ends were 4 bases for V and 7 bases for J; bases not matched to a gene: 6. This CDR3 has 15 amino acids. The CDR3 DNA sequence: TGTGCCAGCAGCTCAACTAGCGGGGGGGCCCCGACCCAGTACTTC. This sequence encodes CASSSTSGGAPTQYF. Complete variable domain (other parts from reference TRBV7-2 and TRBJ2-5): GAGVSQSPSNKVTEKGKDVELRCDPISGHTALYWYRQSLGQGLEFLIYFQGNSAPDKSGLPSDRFSAERTGGSVSTLTIQRTQQEDSAVYLCASSSTSGGAPTQYFGPGTRLLVL.

The chain carries TRBV28 and TRBJ2-7; the D is unclear. The V gene lost 7 bases and the J gene lost 4 bases, with 14 bases spanning the gap. There are 13 residues in the CDR3. Germline CDR1 and CDR2: MDHEN and SYDVKM. The chain's CDR3 is CASNPMSRYEQYF. The CDR3 bases are TGTGCCAGCAACCCGATGTCGCGGTACGAGCAGTACTTC.

The chain employs TRBV28 and TRBJ1-1; 9 positions match TRBD1. The CDR3 consists of 16 residues. From germline, CDR1 is MDHEN and CDR2 SYDVKM. V lost 1 base to trimming and J lost 1 base; unmatched junction nucleotides: 4. CDR3 residues: CASSLSQGAGNTEAFF. In DNA, the CDR3 is TGTGCCAGCAGTTTATCACAGGGGGCTGGGAACACTGAAGCTTTCTTT. The whole variable domain, filled in from reference TRBV28 and TRBJ1-1, reads DVKVTQSSRYLVKRTGEKVFLECVQDMDHENMFWYRQDPGLGLRLIYFSYDVKMKEKGDIPEGYSVSREKKERFSLILESASTNQTSMYLCASSLSQGAGNTEAFFGQGTRLTVV.

CDR3 sequence reads: CASSPPGTSGGLYNEQFF. CDR3 nucleotides: TGTGCCAGCAGCCCCCCCGGGACTAGCGGGGGCCTTTACAATGAGCAGTTCTTC. The chain recombines TRBV13 with TRBJ2-1, with 14 bases identical to TRBD2. Germline CDR1 PRHDT, CDR2 FYEKMQ (reference sequence). The CDR3 is 18 residues long. J gave up 4 bases and V 5 bases, and 10 bases lay outside the gene matches.

The chain couples TRBV23-1 to TRBJ2-5; D assignment may be TRBD1 or TRBD2 (5 bases each). TRBV23-1 is noted as an ORF with a role that remains uncertain. The CDR3 runs 17 residues. Trimming shortened V by 4 bases and J by 1 base, and 19 bases separated the two germline ends. CDR3 protein: CASSLTKPGRPQETQYF. The CDR3 coding sequence is TGCGCCAGCAGTCTCACAAAACCGGGACGGCCCCAAGAGACCCAGTACTTC.

CDR3: CASSENYEQYF. The CDR3 region has the DNA TGTGCCAGCAGTGAAAACTACGAGCAGTACTTC. The chain links TRBV2 to TRBJ2-7; no reliable D call. CDR1 SNHLY and CDR2 FYNNEI come from the germline V gene. This CDR3 has 11 residues. Trimming took 2 bases from V and 3 from J, leaving 2 bases between them.

The V gene is TRBV5-6, the J gene TRBJ1-5; 8 positions match TRBD1. V shed 4 bases and J 2 bases; nucleotides not matched to a gene: 8. This CDR3 has 16 residues. From germline, CDR1 is SGHDT and CDR2 YYEEEE. This CDR3 is CASSRDLDRGNQPQHF. The DNA for the CDR3 is TGTGCCAGCAGCCGGGACTTGGACAGGGGCAATCAGCCCCAGCATTTT.

The DNA of the CDR3 is TGTGCCAGCTCACCATTCGGTAGGGAATACGAGCAGTACTTC. Amino acids: CASSPFGREYEQYF. The rearrangement joins TRBV18 to TRBJ2-7; no firm D call. This CDR3 comprises 14 residues. Germline V gives CDR1 KGHSH, CDR2 LQKENI. The V and J ends lost 2 bases and 4 bases respectively, with 12 bases between them.

The chain joins TRBV5-4 to TRBJ1-2, with TRBD1 matching 8 bases. The CDR3 totals 13 residues. The junction had 1 base not matched to a gene; V was cut back by 4 bases and J by 2 bases. CDR1 is SGHNT, CDR2 YYREEE, per germline (reference sequence). This CDR3 reads CASSAGGNYGYTF. CDR3 DNA sequence: TGTGCCAGCAGCGCAGGGGGCAACTATGGCTACACCTTC.

This CDR3 reads CAIGQNSGNTIYF. DNA for the CDR3: TGTGCCATCGGACAGAACTCTGGAAACACCATATATTTT. The chain has TRBV10-3 and TRBJ1-3; possibly TRBD1 for D (6 bases). The V gene lost 8 bases and the J gene lost 0 bases, with 8 bases spanning the gap. Germline CDR1 is ENHRY and CDR2 is SYGVKD. This CDR3 has 13 amino acids.